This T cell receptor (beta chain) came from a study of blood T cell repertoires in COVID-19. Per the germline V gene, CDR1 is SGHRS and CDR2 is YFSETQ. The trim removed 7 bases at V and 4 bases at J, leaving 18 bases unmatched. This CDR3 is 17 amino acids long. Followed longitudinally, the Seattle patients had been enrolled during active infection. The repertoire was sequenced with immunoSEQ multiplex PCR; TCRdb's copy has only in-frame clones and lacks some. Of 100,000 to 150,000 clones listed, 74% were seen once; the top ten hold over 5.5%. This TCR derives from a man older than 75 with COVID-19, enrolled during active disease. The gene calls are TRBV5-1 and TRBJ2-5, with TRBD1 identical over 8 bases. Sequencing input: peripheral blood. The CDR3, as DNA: TGCGCCAGCCATGTCGGGACAGGCGGGCGGCTGCCAGAGACCCAGTACTTC. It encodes CASHVGTGGRLPETQYF.